The rows below give T cell receptor beta chains drawn from one sample of a study of shared T cell receptors in the human thymus. Assay used: immunoSEQ multiplex PCR; TCRdb lists only in-frame clones, some missing. The sample consists of hundreds of thousands of clones, roughly 86% of them appearing once. The same data also contributed to another study, on human thymus T cells.

The sample consisted of thymocytes. All receptors derive from a boy under two years old with a congenital heart defect. Both conserved end residues are part of each CDR3. Fields, in order: J gene, D gene, V gene, CDR3 length, clone size, CDR3 DNA, CDR3 protein. D genes are given only for firm matches. Only some rows state a clone size, as once, few, many or a class for expanded clones.

>TRBJ2-3|NA|TRBV7-3|15|NA
TGTGCCAGCAGCTTAGGGGGCTCGGGCACAGATACGCAGTATTTT
CASSLGGSGTDTQYF
>TRBJ1-1|NA|TRBV4-3|15|NA
TGCGCCAGCAGCCAAGAACCCCGGGCGGGAGTGGCCGCTTTCTTT
CASSQEPRAGVAAFF
>TRBJ2-2|TRBD2|TRBV4-2|15|NA
TGTGCCAGCAGCCACCAGCGGGGGAGGGGCGGGGAGCTGTTTTTT
CASSHQRGRGGELFF
>TRBJ1-5|TRBD1|TRBV19|16|NA
TGTGCCAGTAGTTCCGGGACAGGAAAAGTCAATCAGCCCCAGCATTTT
CASSSGTGKVNQPQHF
>TRBJ1-2|TRBD1|TRBV2|15|few
TGTGCCAGCAGTGAAAAAGAGGACAGGGTAGATGGCTACACCTTC
CASSEKEDRVDGYTF
>TRBJ1-4|TRBD1|TRBV30|15|NA
TGTGCCTGGAGTGTACCGGACAGGGGAACGGAAAAACTGTTTTTT
CAWSVPDRGTEKLFF
>TRBJ2-1|TRBD2|TRBV2|17|NA
TGTGCCAGCTGTGGGACTAGCGGGAGTTCTAGGTACAATGAGCAGTTCTTC
CASCGTSGSSRYNEQFF
>TRBJ2-3|NA|TRBV4-2|15|NA
TGTGCCAGCAGCCAAGACAGGAGGGGCACAGATACGCAGTATTTT
CASSQDRRGTDTQYF
>TRBJ2-2|NA|TRBV23-1|15|NA
TGCGCCAGCAGTCAATCTGCAGGGCTACCCGGGGAGCTGTTTTTT
CASSQSAGLPGELFF
>TRBJ2-1|NA|TRBV2|16|few
TGTGCCAGCAGGCCTCAGCGGCGGGGACCTTACAATGAGCAGTTCTTC
CASRPQRRGPYNEQFF
>TRBJ1-1|TRBD1|TRBV5-4|18|NA
TGTGCCAGCAGCTTGACCCCGGGACAGGGAGCCAAGAACACTGAAGCTTTCTTT
CASSLTPGQGAKNTEAFF
>TRBJ2-3|NA|TRBV5-1|16|NA
TGCGCCAGCAGCTTGGATGGGACTCCTAAGACAGATACGCAGTATTTT
CASSLDGTPKTDTQYF
>TRBJ1-3|NA|TRBV28|17|NA
TGTGCCAGCAGACTGACAGTTCTGGATGACTCTGGAAACACCATATATTTT
CASRLTVLDDSGNTIYF
>TRBJ2-1|TRBD2|TRBV5-4|14|NA
TGTGCCAGCGGCGGGAGAAGCTCCTACAATGAGCAGTTCTTC
CASGGRSSYNEQFF
>TRBJ2-2|TRBD1|TRBV7-6|16|NA
TGTGCCAGCAGCCCTACCGATAAGGGGGCGCGGGGGGAGCTGTTTTTT
CASSPTDKGARGELFF
>TRBJ2-1|NA|TRBV19|14|NA
TGTGCCAGTAGTATCAGGGGAAGATGCTATGAGCAGTTCTTC
CASSIRGRCYEQFF